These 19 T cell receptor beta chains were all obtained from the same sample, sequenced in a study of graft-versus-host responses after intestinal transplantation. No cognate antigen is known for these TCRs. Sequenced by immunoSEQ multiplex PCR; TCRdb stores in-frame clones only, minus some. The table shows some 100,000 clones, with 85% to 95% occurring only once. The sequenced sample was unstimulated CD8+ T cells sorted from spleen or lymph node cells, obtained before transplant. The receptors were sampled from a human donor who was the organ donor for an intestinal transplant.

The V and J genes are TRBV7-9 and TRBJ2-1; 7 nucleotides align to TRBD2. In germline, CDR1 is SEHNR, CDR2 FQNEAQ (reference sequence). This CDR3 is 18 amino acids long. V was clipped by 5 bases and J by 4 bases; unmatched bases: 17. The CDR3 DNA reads TGTGCCAGCAGCGCCTATAGCGGGCTCGGTACAGTGTACAATGAGCAGTTCTTC. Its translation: CASSAYSGLGTVYNEQFF.

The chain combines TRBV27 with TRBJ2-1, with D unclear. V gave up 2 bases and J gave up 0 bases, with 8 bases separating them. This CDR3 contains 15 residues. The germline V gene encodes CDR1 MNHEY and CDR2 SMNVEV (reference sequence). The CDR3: CASSLVHSSYNEQFF. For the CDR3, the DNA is TGTGCCAGCAGTTTAGTTCATAGCTCCTACAATGAGCAGTTCTTC.

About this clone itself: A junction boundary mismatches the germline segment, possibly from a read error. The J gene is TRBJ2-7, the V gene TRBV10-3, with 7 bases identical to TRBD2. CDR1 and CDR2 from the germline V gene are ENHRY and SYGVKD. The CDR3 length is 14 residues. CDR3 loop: CAICERERDYEQYF. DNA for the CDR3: TGTGCCATCTGTGAGAGGGAGCGGGATTACGAGCAGTACTTC.

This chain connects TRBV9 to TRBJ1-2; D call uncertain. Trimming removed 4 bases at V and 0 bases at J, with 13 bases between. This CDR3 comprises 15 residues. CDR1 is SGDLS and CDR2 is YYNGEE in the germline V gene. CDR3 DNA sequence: TGTGCCAGCAGCTATAGCGTCGGCACTAACTATGGCTACACCTTC. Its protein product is CASSYSVGTNYGYTF.

CDR3 sequence: CASSAQVLGNTIYF. CDR3 DNA sequence: TGTGCCAGCAGTGCACAGGTCCTTGGAAACACCATATATTTT. This sequence joins TRBV2 and TRBJ1-3; D perhaps matches TRBD1 (5 bases). V was clipped by 4 bases and J by 3 bases, with 10 bases between them. This CDR3 contains 14 residues. Germline V lookup: CDR1 SNHLY, CDR2 FYNNEI. Full variable domain (rest looked up from reference TRBV2 and TRBJ1-3): EPEVTQTPSHQVTQMGQEVILRCVPISNHLYFYWYRQILGQKVEFLVSFYNNEISEKSEIFDDQFSVERPDGSNFTLKIRSTKLEDSAMYFCASSAQVLGNTIYFGEGSWLTVV.

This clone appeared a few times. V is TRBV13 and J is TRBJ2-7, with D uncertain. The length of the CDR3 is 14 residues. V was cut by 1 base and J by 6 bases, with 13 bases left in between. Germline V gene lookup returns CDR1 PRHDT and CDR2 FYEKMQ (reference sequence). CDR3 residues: CASSLASSALEQYF. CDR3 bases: TGTGCCAGCAGCTTAGCTTCCAGCGCTCTCGAGCAGTACTTC.

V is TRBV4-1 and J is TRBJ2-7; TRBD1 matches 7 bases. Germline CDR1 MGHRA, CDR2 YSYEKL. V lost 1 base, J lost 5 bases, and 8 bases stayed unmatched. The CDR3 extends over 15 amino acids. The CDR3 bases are TGCGCCAGCAGCCAAGCCTTAGGGGGCCGGGACGAGCAGTACTTC. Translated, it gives CASSQALGGRDEQYF.

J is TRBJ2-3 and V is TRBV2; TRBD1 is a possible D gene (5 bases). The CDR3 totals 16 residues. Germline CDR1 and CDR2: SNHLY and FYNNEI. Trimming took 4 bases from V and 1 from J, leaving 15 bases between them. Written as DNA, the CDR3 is TGTGCCAGCAGTGCAACTCGCAGGGCCGGCACAGATACGCAGTATTTT. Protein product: CASSATRRAGTDTQYF.

CDR3 in amino acids: CASSWATEAFF. The CDR3 DNA reads TGTGCCAGCAGTTGGGCAACTGAAGCTTTCTTT. V gene TRBV28 combines with J gene TRBJ1-1; D call uncertain. From germline, CDR1 is MDHEN and CDR2 SYDVKM. The CDR3 runs 11 residues. V lost 4 bases to trimming and J lost 5 bases, with 5 bases between them.

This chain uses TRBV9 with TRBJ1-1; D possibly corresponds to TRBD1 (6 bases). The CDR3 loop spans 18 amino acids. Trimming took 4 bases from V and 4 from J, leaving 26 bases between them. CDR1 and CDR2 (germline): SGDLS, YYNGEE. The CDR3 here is CASSPWGGTPLRGTEAFF. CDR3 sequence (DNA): TGTGCCAGCAGCCCATGGGGAGGGACGCCCCTCAGGGGCACTGAAGCTTTCTTT. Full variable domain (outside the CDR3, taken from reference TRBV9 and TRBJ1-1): DSGVTQTPKHLITATGQRVTLRCSPRSGDLSVYWYQQSLDQGLQFLIQYYNGEERAKGNILERFSAQQFPDLHSELNLSSLELGDSALYFCASSPWGGTPLRGTEAFFGQGTRLTVV.

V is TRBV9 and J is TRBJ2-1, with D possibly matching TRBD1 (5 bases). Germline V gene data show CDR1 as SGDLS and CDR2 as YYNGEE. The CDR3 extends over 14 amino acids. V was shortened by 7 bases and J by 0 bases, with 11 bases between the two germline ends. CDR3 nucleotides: TGTGCCAGCGCCCAGGGAACCTCCTACAATGAGCAGTTCTTC. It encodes CASAQGTSYNEQFF.

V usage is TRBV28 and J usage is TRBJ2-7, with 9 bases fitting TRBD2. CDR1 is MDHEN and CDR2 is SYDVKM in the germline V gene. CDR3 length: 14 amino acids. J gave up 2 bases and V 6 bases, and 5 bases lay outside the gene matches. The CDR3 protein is CASSYLAGTYEQYF. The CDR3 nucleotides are TGTGCCAGCAGCTACCTAGCGGGGACCTACGAGCAGTACTTC.

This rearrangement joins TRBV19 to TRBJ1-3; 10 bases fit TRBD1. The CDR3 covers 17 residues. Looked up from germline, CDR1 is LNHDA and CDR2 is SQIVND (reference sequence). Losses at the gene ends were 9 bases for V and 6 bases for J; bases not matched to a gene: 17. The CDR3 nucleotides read TGTGCCAGCGTCCGGGACAGGGGATCGAGGGACGCAAACACCATATATTTT. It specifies CASVRDRGSRDANTIYF.

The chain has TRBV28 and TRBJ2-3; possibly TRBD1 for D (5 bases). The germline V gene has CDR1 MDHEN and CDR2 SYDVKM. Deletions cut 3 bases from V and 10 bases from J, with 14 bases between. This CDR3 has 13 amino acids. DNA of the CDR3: TGTGCCAGCAGTTTGGGCAGGGTGACGGCGCAGTATTTT. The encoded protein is CASSLGRVTAQYF.

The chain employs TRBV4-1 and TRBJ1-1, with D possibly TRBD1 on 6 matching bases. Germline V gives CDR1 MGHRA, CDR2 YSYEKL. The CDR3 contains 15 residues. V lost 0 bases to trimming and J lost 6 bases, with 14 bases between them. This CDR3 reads CASSQDAGGRSEAFF. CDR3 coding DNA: TGCGCCAGCAGCCAAGATGCGGGGGGCCGGTCTGAAGCTTTCTTT.

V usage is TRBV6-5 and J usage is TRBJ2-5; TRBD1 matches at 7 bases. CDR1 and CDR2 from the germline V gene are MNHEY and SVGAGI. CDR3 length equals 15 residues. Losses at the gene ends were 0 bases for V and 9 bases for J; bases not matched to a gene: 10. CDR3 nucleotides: TGTGCCAGCAGTTACTCGCACACATCCCAGGGGGCCCAGTACTTC. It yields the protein CASSYSHTSQGAQYF.

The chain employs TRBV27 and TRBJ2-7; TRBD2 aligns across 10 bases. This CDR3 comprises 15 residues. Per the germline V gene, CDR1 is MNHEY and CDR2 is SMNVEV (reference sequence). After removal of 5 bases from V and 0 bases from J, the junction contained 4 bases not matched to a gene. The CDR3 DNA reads TGTGCCAGCAGTGGATGGACTAGCGGCTCCTACGAGCAGTACTTC. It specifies CASSGWTSGSYEQYF.

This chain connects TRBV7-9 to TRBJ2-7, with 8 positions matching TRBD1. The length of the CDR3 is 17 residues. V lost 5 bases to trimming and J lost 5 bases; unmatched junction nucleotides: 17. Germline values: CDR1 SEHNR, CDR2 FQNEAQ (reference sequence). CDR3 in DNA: TGTGCCAGCAGCGAAGGAGACAGGGGCACGGCTAGGCACGAGCAGTACTTC. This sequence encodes CASSEGDRGTARHEQYF.

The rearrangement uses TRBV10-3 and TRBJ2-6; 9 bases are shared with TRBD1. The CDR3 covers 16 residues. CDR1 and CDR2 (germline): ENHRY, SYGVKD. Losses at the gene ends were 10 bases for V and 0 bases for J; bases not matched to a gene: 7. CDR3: CATSQTGGSGANVLTF. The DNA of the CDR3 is TGTGCCACCTCCCAGACAGGGGGCTCTGGGGCCAACGTCCTGACTTTC.